Following are 25 T cell receptor beta chains from one sample sequenced in a study of T cell responses to AZD1222 COVID-19 vaccine. Sequencing was performed with immunoSEQ multiplex PCR; in TCRdb, only in-frame clones are kept and a portion is missing. The data hold roughly 97,000 clones, with about 88% observed a single time. This specimen consisted of peripheral blood, obtained on day 0 of AZD1222 vaccination. The receptors here all came from an adult in good health.

The V and J genes are TRBV5-6 and TRBJ1-2; maybe TRBD1 (5 bases). This CDR3 has 15 amino acids. Trimming left V 5 bases short and J 4 bases short, with 18 bases between. Germline CDR1 and CDR2: SGHDT and YYEEEE. The CDR3 sequence: CASRYAVGGGYGYTF. CDR3 bases: TGTGCCAGCAGATATGCGGTCGGGGGTGGCTATGGCTACACCTTC.

The chain employs TRBV18 and TRBJ2-3; no clear D gene. The V end lost 4 bases, the J end lost 0 bases, and 8 bases lay between the germline ends. Germline CDR1 reads KGHSH; CDR2 reads LQKENI. The CDR3 consists of 14 residues. CDR3 coding DNA: TGTGCCAGCTCACTCGACTCTAGCACAGATACGCAGTATTTT. It translates to CASSLDSSTDTQYF.

The CDR3 DNA follows: TGTGCCAGCTCTCCCCTCCAACGCAGACAGGGAGACACTGAAGCTTTCTTT. Translating it yields CASSPLQRRQGDTEAFF. The V and J genes are TRBV18 and TRBJ1-1; 7 positions agree with TRBD1. This CDR3 is 17 amino acids long. V gave up 6 bases and J gave up 3 bases; unmatched junction bases: 16. The germline CDR1 and CDR2 sequences are KGHSH and LQKENI.

For the CDR3, the DNA is TGTGCCAGTAGTGCCCGGGACAGGGTTCGGGCAGATACGCAGTATTTT. Its translation is CASSARDRVRADTQYF. The gene calls are TRBV19 and TRBJ2-3, with 9 nucleotides matching TRBD1. Unmatched junction bases numbered 10, after V lost 5 bases and J lost 4 bases. The CDR3 loop spans 16 amino acids. In germline, CDR1 is LNHDA, CDR2 SQIVND (reference sequence).

The chain is built from TRBV9 and TRBJ1-1, with D hard to call. CDR3 length: 15 amino acids. Germline CDR1 is SGDLS and CDR2 is YYNGEE. V was pared by 4 bases and J by 4 bases, with 17 bases between. CDR3 amino acids: CASSPQRRLVTEAFF. As DNA, the CDR3 is TGTGCCAGCAGCCCCCAGAGGCGGTTGGTCACTGAAGCTTTCTTT.

The chain employs TRBV5-1 and TRBJ2-3; D might be TRBD1 (6 bases). V lost 2 bases, J lost 1 base, and 8 bases lay in between. The CDR3 consists of 14 residues. Germline CDR1 is SGHRS and CDR2 is YFSETQ. The CDR3 region is CASSLGQRTDTQYF. The CDR3 DNA sequence: TGCGCCAGCAGCTTAGGACAGCGCACAGATACGCAGTATTTT.

The chain employs TRBV7-9 and TRBJ2-7; 10 bases align to TRBD2. J gave up 2 bases and V 5 bases, and 3 bases lay outside the gene matches. The CDR3 extends over 14 amino acids. Looked up from germline, CDR1 is SEHNR and CDR2 is FQNEAQ (reference sequence). CDR3 DNA sequence: TGTGCCAGCAGCCCCAGCGGGGGGGCCTACGAGCAGTACTTC. Amino acid sequence: CASSPSGGAYEQYF.

This chain joins TRBV4-2 and TRBJ2-5; TRBD2 aligns across 12 bases. Germline assignment: CDR1 LGHNA and CDR2 YNFKEQ. The CDR3 runs 15 residues. V was clipped by 4 bases and J by 5 bases; unmatched bases: 5. CDR3 in amino acids: CASSLNGLAGETQYF. The CDR3 nucleotides read TGTGCCAGCAGCCTAAACGGACTAGCGGGGGAGACCCAGTACTTC.

CDR3 protein: CASSEPPGGGGYTF. The DNA of the CDR3 is TGTGCCAGCAGTGAACCCCCAGGGGGCGGTGGCTACACCTTC. The chain uses TRBV25-1 and TRBJ1-2; 8 nucleotides match TRBD1. J was trimmed by 7 bases and V by 2 bases; bases with no gene match: 6. This CDR3 comprises 14 residues. CDR1 is MGHDK, CDR2 SYGVNS, per germline.

The sample holds a few counts of this clone. The chain links TRBV29-1 to TRBJ2-5; 10 bases fit TRBD2. The J segment lost 5 bases and the V segment lost 2 bases, leaving 8 bases of the junction unmatched. This CDR3 region has 15 residues. The germline V gene encodes CDR1 SQVTM and CDR2 ANQGSEA. The CDR3 bases are TGCAGCGTTGAACGCAGCGGGGGGGCCGCGGAGACCCAGTACTTC. Amino acid sequence: CSVERSGGAAETQYF.

The rearrangement joins TRBV10-3 to TRBJ1-2, with TRBD1 matching 8 bases. The CDR3 spans 14 residues. J was trimmed by 2 bases and V by 4 bases; bases with no gene match: 3. Germline CDR1 ENHRY, CDR2 SYGVKD. DNA of the CDR3: TGTGCCATCAGTGCCAGACAGGGGAACTATGGCTACACCTTC. This translates into CAISARQGNYGYTF.

The chain couples TRBV4-3 to TRBJ2-2; 7 nucleotides match TRBD1. Germline V gene sequence: CDR1 LGHNA, CDR2 YSLEER. J was trimmed by 4 bases and V by 3 bases; bases with no gene match: 5. The CDR3 runs 15 residues. As DNA, the CDR3 is TGCGCCAGCAGCCAGCTTGGACAGGCCACCGGGGAGCTGTTTTTT. Residues: CASSQLGQATGELFF.

This rearrangement joins TRBV5-1 to TRBJ2-3, with TRBD2 identical over 12 bases. Germline lookup yields CDR1 SGHRS and CDR2 YFSETQ. Unmatched junction bases numbered 6, after V lost 2 bases and J lost 2 bases. This CDR3 comprises 17 residues. CDR3 amino acids: CASSFSLAGGTTDTQYF. The CDR3 DNA reads TGCGCCAGCAGCTTTTCTCTAGCGGGGGGGACCACAGATACGCAGTATTTT.

This rearrangement joins TRBV28 to TRBJ1-5; D is unclear. Trimming pared 7 bases from V and 5 bases from J, leaving 15 bases between. Germline CDR1 MDHEN, CDR2 SYDVKM. The CDR3 spans 14 residues. Here the CDR3 reads CASTRQVDHQPQHF. The CDR3 bases are TGTGCCAGCACCCGGCAGGTGGACCATCAGCCCCAGCATTTT.

The gene calls are TRBV4-1 and TRBJ1-2, with D perhaps TRBD1 (6 bases). This CDR3 is built from 15 residues. V was trimmed by 4 bases and J by 4 bases, leaving 16 bases between them. Germline CDR1 reads MGHRA; CDR2 reads YSYEKL. The CDR3 is CASSPEQGGFYGYTF. Written as DNA, the CDR3 is TGCGCCAGCAGCCCAGAACAGGGTGGGTTCTATGGCTACACCTTC.

This chain links TRBV6-5 with TRBJ1-4; the D is unclear. CDR3 length: 13 residues. CDR1 and CDR2 from the germline V gene are MNHEY and SVGAGI. V was trimmed by 5 bases and J by 6 bases, leaving 10 bases between them. CDR3: CASSPGYYEKLFF. The DNA of the CDR3 is TGTGCCAGCAGTCCGGGGTACTATGAAAAACTGTTTTTT.

This rearrangement joins TRBV6-5 to TRBJ2-3; D tentatively reads TRBD1 or TRBD2 (5 bases each). The germline CDR1 and CDR2 sequences are MNHEY and SVGAGI. The CDR3 covers 14 residues. V was clipped by 2 bases and J by 6 bases, with 12 bases between them. This CDR3 reads CASSYPTEGDTQYF. The CDR3 nucleotides read TGTGCCAGCAGTTACCCCACCGAGGGGGATACGCAGTATTTT.

The chain combines TRBV10-1 with TRBJ2-5, with no clear D. The CDR3 totals 13 residues. V lost 4 bases and J 5 bases, leaving 11 bases between the germline ends. From germline, CDR1 is WNHNN and CDR2 SYGVQD (reference sequence). The CDR3 coding sequence is TGCGCCAGCAGTGTAGGGATCCTGGAGACCCAGTACTTC. Residues: CASSVGILETQYF.

The V gene is TRBV12-5, the J gene TRBJ1-1, with D perhaps TRBD1 (5 bases). The CDR3 totals 14 residues. The ends were cut back, 6 bases at V and 4 bases at J, with 15 bases in the middle. Germline CDR1 LGHNT, CDR2 FRNRAP. For the CDR3, the DNA is TGTGCTAGTGGGCGGGACGGCCCCAGCACTGAAGCTTTCTTT. Its protein is CASGRDGPSTEAFF.

The chain uses TRBV6-5 and TRBJ1-2, with a possible D match to TRBD1 (6 bases). Germline assignment: CDR1 MNHEY and CDR2 SVGAGI. This CDR3 is built from 14 residues. V gave up 6 bases and J gave up 4 bases, with 15 bases separating them. CDR3 DNA: TGTGCCAGCAGCGAGACAGGCAACCGCTATGGCTACACCTTC. Protein sequence: CASSETGNRYGYTF.

In DNA form, the CDR3 reads TGTGCCAGCAGTTATAACGGAGAGGGAATCGTCCTGACTTTC. Protein: CASSYNGEGIVLTF. The V gene is TRBV6-6, the J gene TRBJ2-6; tentative D call: TRBD2 (5 bases). Germline V gives CDR1 MNHNY, CDR2 SVGAGI (reference sequence). This CDR3 comprises 14 residues. Trimming shortened V by 3 bases and J by 12 bases, and 15 bases separated the two germline ends.

The rearrangement joins TRBV30 to TRBJ1-4; D gene unclear. V lost 1 base and J 2 bases, leaving 8 bases between the germline ends. The CDR3 runs to 14 residues. Looked up from germline, CDR1 is GTSNPN and CDR2 is SVGIG (reference sequence). The CDR3 here is CAWSAASTNEKLFF. DNA for the CDR3: TGTGCCTGGAGTGCTGCATCCACTAATGAAAAACTGTTTTTT.

V usage is TRBV29-1 and J usage is TRBJ2-2; no clear D. Between the trimmed V and J ends, which lost 6 bases and 5 bases, there was a span of 10 bases. The CDR3 loop spans 12 amino acids. Per the germline V gene, CDR1 is SQVTM and CDR2 is ANQGSEA. CDR3 protein: CSVVEETGELFF. CDR3 nucleotide sequence: TGCAGCGTAGTCGAAGAAACCGGGGAGCTGTTTTTT.

This clone was seen only once. The chain carries TRBV7-8 and TRBJ2-7, with D perhaps matching TRBD1 (6 bases). There are 12 residues in the CDR3. V lost 2 bases and J 7 bases, leaving 9 bases between the germline ends. Germline loops: CDR1 SGHVS, CDR2 FQNEAQ. The CDR3 region is CASSLTGREQYF. In DNA form, the CDR3 reads TGTGCCAGCAGCTTAACAGGGCGGGAGCAGTACTTC.

This chain links TRBV5-4 with TRBJ1-3, with 8 nucleotides matching TRBD1. Germline CDR1 reads SGHNT; CDR2 reads YYREEE (reference sequence). There are 15 residues in the CDR3. V dropped 4 bases and J dropped 4; count of bases not matched to a gene: 7. The CDR3 DNA reads TGTGCCAGCAGCATACCGACAGGGGACGGAAACACCATATATTTT. It translates to CASSIPTGDGNTIYF.